The clone carrying this T cell receptor beta chain was picked up many times. Its antigen is undetermined. The length of the CDR3 is 17 residues. Germline V CDR1 and CDR2: PRHDT, FYEKMQ (reference sequence). After removal of 2 bases from V and 1 base from J, the junction contained 6 bases not matched to a gene. The record originates from a study of T cell clones after liver transplantation. Study as a whole: Post-transplant blood was tracked for graft-donor-reactive T cell clones identified in a pre-transplant mixed lymphocyte reaction. Three of the eight recipients were HCV-positive; the rest had non-autoimmune, non-viral transplant indications. Broader study findings: Compared with third party-reactive sequences, donor-reactive ones declined more, independent of withdrawal success.

Generated by immunoSEQ multiplex PCR, the TCRdb table keeps only in-frame clones and is missing some. The table lists 93,000 or so clones, about 88% of them singletons. The source is a human patient who received a liver transplant. Some T cells may arise from the graft donor. The input for sequencing was CD4+ T cells from blood, taken about 50 months after liver transplant. V usage is TRBV13 and J usage is TRBJ2-5; TRBD2 matches at 11 bases. The CDR3: CASSLMRGTSGQETQYF. CDR3 nucleotide sequence: TGTGCCAGCAGCTTAATGAGGGGGACTAGCGGCCAAGAGACCCAGTACTTC.